This T cell receptor beta chain was captured in a study of T-cell memory formation after mild COVID-19. Study at large: For the most part, TCR clusters were specific to one donor.

Worth noting for this clonotype: Its antigen is undetermined.

5'RACE with constant-segment primers yielded barcoded, UMI-tagged TCR alpha and TCR beta cDNA libraries. TCRdb re-analysed the 5' RACE reads in MiXCR, keeping a single row per CDR3 protein. The table has roughly 410,000 distinct CDR3 sequences, roughly a quarter seen once. The V and J ends lost 3 bases and 6 bases, in that order; junction bases with no gene match: 4. The CDR3 has 13 residues. Findings and limits, study-wide: The CD4+ clones that contracted clustered mainly within CM and EM, and the CD8+ clones concentrated in EMRA. Clones from the second wave (peaking day 37) had unconfirmed SARS-CoV-2 specificity.

The material sequenced was PBMCs or a T cell subset sorted from them (not recorded which). This TCR came from an adult woman who had mild COVID-19 (a few samples of this study predate the infection). Cell type and time point are not known. The rearrangement uses TRBV12-3 or TRBV12-4 and TRBJ1-2, with 7 positions matching TRBD1. Written as DNA, the CDR3 is TGTGCCAGCAGTTTTAGGGGGCCCGATGGCTACACCTTC. It encodes CASSFRGPDGYTF.